This T cell receptor (beta chain) emerged from a study of human T cells and chemical hapten exposure. Overall study findings and caveats: Counts of TCRs above 1 in 1000 frequency stayed unchanged with DPC sensitization.

Time point in this sample: patch test 2, 6 weeks after DPC sensitization. Treatment: therapeutic diphenylcyclopropenone sensitization with weekly scalp DPC. A single record per CDR3 protein comes from TCRdb applying MiXCR to the RACE reads. The sample shows about 380,000 distinct CDR3 sequences, roughly 6% of them seen only once. This clonotype turned up a few times. Its antigen is currently unknown. This clonotype was sampled from a woman between 18 and 29 years old with alopecia areata. Some clones in this sample may be carry-over from other donors' samples. The source was whole blood, collected in connection with sensitization to the hapten diphenylcyclopropenone (DPC).

This CDR3 reads CASSLDGTGGSSGAFF. The DNA for the CDR3 is TGTGCCAGCAGCTTAGACGGGACAGGGGGCTCCTCTGGGGCTTTCTTT. The V call is TRBV7-2, the J call TRBJ1-1; 12 positions agree with TRBD1. In germline, CDR1 is SGHTA, CDR2 FQGNSA. Trimming cost V 1 base and J 11 bases; bases outside gene matches: 11. CDR3 length: 16 residues.